The rows below give T cell receptor beta chains drawn from one sample of a study of blood T cell repertoires in COVID-19. Clones were read by immunoSEQ multiplex PCR, and TCRdb kept only the in-frame ones, dropping some. In the table there are about 170,000 clones, more than 75% of which are singletons. The sequenced sample consisted of PBMCs or T cells enriched from blood (not recorded which). Every receptor here comes from a human donor with acute COVID-19. The donor label of this sample is uncertain. CDR3s include the opening cysteine and the closing phenylalanine or tryptophan. The order of the fields is J gene, V gene, D gene, clone size, CDR3 protein, CDR3 DNA. D genes are given only for firm matches. Only part of the rows carry a size: once, few, many, or a class if the clone is expanded.

>TRBJ2-2|TRBV5-6|TRBD2|once
CASSLERRGTGELFF
TGTGCCAGCAGCTTGGAGCGGCGGGGGACCGGGGAGCTGTTTTTT
>TRBJ1-4|TRBV14|-|-
CASSQVVRSRRPNEKLFF
TGTGCCAGCAGCCAAGTAGTGAGGAGCAGACGACCTAATGAAAAACTGTTTTTT
>TRBJ1-4|TRBV19|-|-
CASSMTDGVVKLFF
TGTGCCAGTAGTATGACAGACGGAGTGGTAAAACTGTTTTTT
>TRBJ1-2|TRBV9|-|few
CASSVVGQRSGYTF
TGTGCCAGCAGCGTAGTAGGACAAAGATCCGGCTACACCTTC
>TRBJ1-4|TRBV5-5|-|once
CASRSFAGALNEKLFF
TGTGCCAGCAGATCCTTTGCAGGGGCTTTGAATGAAAAACTGTTTTTT
>TRBJ1-1|TRBV2|-|-
CASSGDGPYTEAFF
TGTGCCAGCAGTGGCGATGGGCCCTACACTGAAGCTTTCTTT
>TRBJ2-7|TRBV13|-|few
CASSLGQGPYEQYF
TGTGCCAGCAGCTTAGGACAGGGTCCCTACGAGCAGTACTTC
>TRBJ2-3|TRBV7-2|TRBD2|once
CASSLESGGGTDTQYF
TGTGCCAGCAGCTTAGAGAGCGGGGGTGGCACAGATACGCAGTATTTT
>TRBJ1-2|TRBV29-1|TRBD1|-
CSVGGPPGQGATHGYTF
TGCAGCGTGGGGGGGCCGCCGGGACAGGGGGCGACCCATGGCTACACCTTC
>TRBJ1-1|TRBV5-1|TRBD1|-
CASSVGRGAGNTEAFF
TGCGCCAGCAGCGTGGGCAGGGGGGCAGGGAACACTGAAGCTTTCTTT
>TRBJ1-5|TRBV12-2|-|-
CASRGGLLPRQPQHF
TGTGCAAGTCGGGGGGGACTTCTCCCCCGTCAGCCCCAGCATTTT
>TRBJ2-7|TRBV12-3/TRBV12-4|TRBD1|-
CASSGGQYYEQYF
TGTGCCAGCAGTGGGGGACAGTACTACGAGCAGTACTTC
>TRBJ2-3|TRBV27|TRBD1|-
CASSGPGQGAFPVTDTQYF
TGTGCCAGCTCAGGACCGGGACAGGGGGCTTTCCCCGTCACAGATACGCAGTATTTT
>TRBJ1-1|TRBV4-2|-|-
CASSQGNGEAFF
TGTGCCAGCAGCCAAGGGAACGGGGAAGCTTTCTTT
>TRBJ1-2|TRBV7-3|TRBD1|few
CASSQTGTGAYGYTF
TGTGCCAGCAGCCAGACCGGGACAGGGGCCTATGGCTACACCTTC
>TRBJ1-5|TRBV2|-|-
CASRVGQMDQPQHF
TGTGCCAGCAGAGTTGGACAAATGGATCAGCCCCAGCATTTT
>TRBJ2-5|TRBV5-6|TRBD2|-
CASSLGPLAGVKETQYF
TGTGCCAGCAGCTTGGGACCGCTAGCGGGGGTAAAGGAGACCCAGTACTTC
>TRBJ2-7|TRBV4-3|TRBD2|-
CASSQGLASDEQYF
TGCGCCAGCAGCCAAGGACTAGCGTCGGACGAGCAGTACTTC
>TRBJ2-2|TRBV4-1|TRBD1|-
CASSQVRTGGIGELFF
TGCGCCAGCAGCCAAGTCCGGACAGGGGGTATCGGGGAGCTGTTTTTT
>TRBJ1-1|TRBV27|-|-
CASALGGPAGNTEAFF
TGTGCCAGCGCCCTCGGGGGACCGGCGGGGAACACTGAAGCTTTCTTT
>TRBJ2-3|TRBV27|-|-
CASSWGHPADTQYF
TGTGCCAGCAGTTGGGGGCACCCCGCCGATACGCAGTATTTT
>TRBJ2-6|TRBV18|TRBD1|-
CASSPRGTASSGANVLTF
TGTGCCAGCTCACCAAGGGGGACAGCTAGCTCTGGGGCCAACGTCCTGACTTTC
>TRBJ2-6|TRBV10-3|TRBD2|-
CAIRGLAGANVLTF
TGTGCCATCAGAGGACTAGCTGGGGCCAACGTCCTGACTTTC
>TRBJ2-7|TRBV19|TRBD1|-
CASSPGQAYEQYF
TGTGCCAGTAGTCCTGGACAGGCATACGAGCAGTACTTC